This entry lists 9 T cell receptor beta chains sequenced from one sample in a study of blood T cell repertoires in COVID-19. The repertoire was sequenced with immunoSEQ multiplex PCR; TCRdb's copy has only in-frame clones and lacks some. The table has some 76,000 clones, 80% to 90% seen once. The sequencing sample was made of peripheral blood. Every receptor here comes from a man in his fifties or sixties with acute or convalescent COVID-19.

The chain uses TRBV24-1 and TRBJ1-2; 7 nucleotides line up with TRBD1. The CDR3 runs to 13 residues. V trimming: 7 bases; J trimming: 5 bases; junction bases outside the gene matches: 6. The germline gives CDR1 KGHDR, CDR2 SFDVKD. The CDR3 sequence is CATRKGGSYGYTF. The CDR3, as DNA: TGTGCCACCAGAAAAGGGGGCTCATATGGCTACACCTTC.

The J gene is TRBJ1-1, the V gene TRBV5-6; 7 positions agree with TRBD1. CDR1 and CDR2 (germline): SGHDT, YYEEEE. V lost 1 base and J lost 0; bases outside the gene matches: 0. The CDR3 runs to 14 residues. The CDR3 here is CASSLTGVNTEAFF. CDR3 sequence (DNA): TGTGCCAGCAGCTTGACAGGGGTGAACACTGAAGCTTTCTTT.

CDR3 sequence reads: CASSFIPGDDSEQFF. The CDR3 nucleotides are TGTGCCAGCAGTTTCATCCCGGGAGACGATTCTGAGCAGTTCTTC. This chain joins TRBV27 and TRBJ2-1, with a weak D call TRBD2 (6 bases). Trimming took off 3 bases at V and 9 bases at J, with 18 bases between the two ends. Germline loops: CDR1 MNHEY, CDR2 SMNVEV (reference sequence). This CDR3 spans 15 amino acids.

J is TRBJ2-3 and V is TRBV29-1; 7 nucleotides agree with TRBD2. The CDR3 length is 12 residues. Germline CDR1 reads SQVTM; CDR2 reads ANQGSEA. V was pared by 6 bases and J by 1 base, with 1 base of the junction left unmatched. CDR3 loop: CSVGLRTDTQYF. The DNA of the CDR3 is TGCAGCGTGGGACTACGCACAGATACGCAGTATTTT.

This clone was detected a few times. The rearrangement uses TRBV27 and TRBJ1-2, with D tentatively TRBD1 (5 bases). This CDR3 has 16 amino acids. Trimming cost V 4 bases and J 4 bases, with 19 bases left between them. Germline values: CDR1 MNHEY, CDR2 SMNVEV (reference sequence). The CDR3 DNA follows: TGTGCCAGCAGTTCCTCCCCGACAGTTTGGGGCTATGGCTACACCTTC. It codes for CASSSSPTVWGYGYTF.

The chain carries TRBV2 and TRBJ1-2; D gene uncertain. CDR3 length: 13 residues. Per germline, CDR1 SNHLY and CDR2 FYNNEI. Trimming pared 4 bases from V and 0 bases from J, leaving 6 bases between. In DNA, the CDR3 is TGTGCCAGCAGTGGTGTAGCTAACTATGGCTACACCTTC. Amino acids: CASSGVANYGYTF.

The rearrangement links TRBV6-1 to TRBJ1-2; 9 bases align to TRBD1. The germline CDR1 and CDR2 sequences are MNHNS and SASEGT. Losses at the gene ends were 4 bases for V and 1 base for J; bases not matched to a gene: 10. This CDR3 is built from 17 residues. CDR3 DNA: TGTGCCAGCAGTGCCTCAGGGACAGGGCACCATAACTATGGCTACACCTTC. The encoded protein is CASSASGTGHHNYGYTF.

The chain employs TRBV11-1 and TRBJ2-7; 10 nucleotides agree with TRBD1. Germline V gene data show CDR1 as SGHAT and CDR2 as FQDESV (reference sequence). V shed 5 bases, J shed 3 bases, and the junction held 7 bases outside the gene matches. The CDR3 spans 15 residues. CDR3 sequence (DNA): TGTGCCAGCAGCGACCGGGACAGGGGACACTACGAGCAGTACTTC. Protein product: CASSDRDRGHYEQYF.

The chain carries TRBV3-1 (or the pseudogene TRBV3-2) and TRBJ2-7; no reliable D call. This CDR3 is built from 11 residues. The V end was cut by 10 bases, the J end by 4 bases, with 11 bases between. Germline CDR1 and CDR2: LGHDT and YNNKEL (reference sequence). The CDR3 protein is CATTSEYEQYF. DNA of the CDR3: TGTGCCACCACTTCCGAGTACGAGCAGTACTTC.